These 30 T cell receptor beta chains share one sample of origin, sequenced in a study of blood T cell repertoires in COVID-19. Repertoires were generated with immunoSEQ multiplex PCR, while TCRdb's copy carries only in-frame clones and drops some. Among over 250,000 clones listed, about 90% were seen once. The sequenced sample was peripheral blood. The source of these receptors is a woman in her seventies with COVID-19, enrolled during active disease.

This chain connects TRBV27 to TRBJ2-7; 7 bases fit TRBD1. V was pared by 6 bases and J by 2 bases, with 10 bases of the junction left unmatched. CDR3 size: 15 residues. Germline CDR1 reads MNHEY; CDR2 reads SMNVEV (reference sequence). CDR3 DNA: TGTGCCAGCAGAGAGTCGACAGGGAGCACCTACGAGCAGTACTTC. This gives the protein CASRESTGSTYEQYF.

As concerns this clone: Germline and junction disagree at one end, which may indicate a read error. In nucleotides, the CDR3 is TGTGCCAGCAGCTTGAGGATTGACTCCGGTGTAATGAAAACTGAAGCTTTCTTT. Protein product: CASSLRIDSGVMKTEAFF. The rearrangement joins TRBV5-5 to TRBJ1-1; D gene ambiguous. This CDR3 has 18 amino acids. The germline gives CDR1 SGHKS, CDR2 YYEKEE (reference sequence).

This chain uses TRBV12-3 or TRBV12-4 with TRBJ2-3, with D hard to call. The CDR3 consists of 13 residues. V dropped 6 bases and J dropped 1 base, with 8 bases sitting between them. DNA for the CDR3: TGTGCCAGCAGAGAGACTGGCACAGATACGCAGTATTTT. Residues: CASRETGTDTQYF.

The rearrangement links TRBV28 to TRBJ2-7; 9 nucleotides line up with TRBD2. The V and J ends lost 6 bases and 4 bases, in that order; junction bases with no gene match: 16. Germline values: CDR1 MDHEN, CDR2 SYDVKM. There are 17 residues in the CDR3. Here the CDR3 DNA reads TGTGCCAGCAGCCGGAGGGTCGGGCTAGCGGGACGGTACGAGCAGTACTTC. Translating gives CASSRRVGLAGRYEQYF.

The chain is built from TRBV5-6 and TRBJ1-5, with D tentatively TRBD1 (5 bases). Per the germline V gene, CDR1 is SGHDT and CDR2 is YYEEEE. There are 13 residues in the CDR3. Trimming took 1 base from V and 9 from J, leaving 11 bases between them. CDR3 sequence reads: CASSLTDQGPQHF. CDR3 in DNA: TGTGCCAGCAGCTTGACGGACCAGGGGCCCCAGCATTTT.

The CDR3: CASSLGTSGTGNGELFF. Written as DNA, the CDR3 is TGTGCCAGCAGTCTCGGGACTAGCGGGACCGGGAACGGGGAGCTGTTTTTT. This chain uses TRBV6-6 with TRBJ2-2; 13 bases fit TRBD2. The V gene end was trimmed by 5 bases and the J gene end by 7 bases; junction bases not matched to a gene: 10. This CDR3 region has 17 residues. The V gene's germline CDR1 is MNHNY and CDR2 SVGAGI (reference sequence).

This chain uses TRBV5-1 with TRBJ1-5, with D unresolved. The CDR3 runs 14 residues. Trimming stripped 0 bases from V and 3 bases from J, with 7 bases between. The germline CDR1 and CDR2 sequences are SGHRS and YFSETQ. CDR3 bases: TGCGCCAGCAGCTTGGCCGGGGACAATCAGCCCCAGCATTTT. It is translated as CASSLAGDNQPQHF.

This rearrangement joins TRBV9 to TRBJ1-4; TRBD1 aligns across 7 bases. The CDR3 covers 15 residues. The ends lost 4 bases at V and 7 bases at J; junction bases unmatched: 10. CDR1 is SGDLS and CDR2 is YYNGEE in the germline V gene. CDR3 sequence reads: CASSPTTGRGEKLFF. CDR3 bases: TGTGCCAGCAGCCCGACGACAGGGCGTGGTGAAAAACTGTTTTTT.

The CDR3 DNA follows: TGTGCCACCAGCAGGCCCGGGACAGACTACGAGCAGTACTTC. It is translated as CATSRPGTDYEQYF. The chain couples TRBV15 to TRBJ2-7, with 7 bases fitting TRBD1. The CDR3 covers 14 residues. CDR1 and CDR2 (germline): LNHNV, YYDKDF (reference sequence). V was pared by 3 bases and J by 3 bases, with 5 bases of the junction left unmatched.

The rearrangement joins TRBV28 to TRBJ1-2, with D possibly matching TRBD1 (6 bases). The CDR3 totals 18 residues. V gave up 2 bases and J gave up 2 bases, with 21 bases separating them. Germline CDR1 and CDR2: MDHEN and SYDVKM. The CDR3 DNA follows: TGTGCCAGCAGTTTACGCGGGGGCAGGGCGTTTGGAAACTATGGCTACACCTTC. Protein: CASSLRGGRAFGNYGYTF.

The chain recombines TRBV3-1 (or the pseudogene TRBV3-2) with TRBJ2-7; 8 bases fit TRBD2. This CDR3 region has 15 residues. Germline V gene sequence: CDR1 LGHDT, CDR2 YNNKEL (reference sequence). After removal of 2 bases from V and 4 bases from J, the junction contained 7 bases not matched to a gene. The CDR3 is CASSQHGTRGYEQYF. CDR3 DNA: TGTGCCAGCAGCCAACATGGGACTAGAGGGTACGAGCAGTACTTC.

The chain is built from TRBV3-1 (or the pseudogene TRBV3-2) and TRBJ2-1, with 12 bases fitting TRBD2. Germline CDR1 and CDR2: LGHDT and YNNKEL (reference sequence). Trimming removed 4 bases from V and 6 bases from J; junction bases left unmatched: 4. The CDR3 is 15 residues long. The chain's CDR3 is CASSPRTSGTNEQFF. As DNA, the CDR3 is TGTGCCAGCAGCCCAAGGACTAGCGGGACCAATGAGCAGTTCTTC.

CDR3 nucleotides: TGTGCCAGCAGCCAACCCCCTCCCAATGAGCAGTTCTTC. Encoded protein: CASSQPPPNEQFF. The chain links TRBV3-1 (or the pseudogene TRBV3-2) to TRBJ2-1; D is unclear. In germline, CDR1 is LGHDT, CDR2 YNNKEL (reference sequence). Trimming took 2 bases from V and 6 from J, leaving 8 bases between them. This CDR3 region has 13 residues.

This clone was observed a handful of times. The CDR3 loop reads CASSPGQDPNYGYTF. CDR3 DNA sequence: TGTGCCAGCAGCCCGGGACAGGACCCTAACTATGGCTACACCTTC. V gene TRBV3-1 (or the pseudogene TRBV3-2) combines with J gene TRBJ1-2; 8 nucleotides match TRBD1. CDR3 length: 15 residues. Per germline, CDR1 LGHDT and CDR2 YNNKEL (reference sequence). V dropped 4 bases and J dropped 0; count of bases not matched to a gene: 4.

This clone was detected only a few times. The chain is built from TRBV19 and TRBJ2-7; D possibly corresponds to TRBD1 (5 bases). Trimming removed 3 bases at V and 1 base at J, with 10 bases between. The CDR3 covers 14 residues. Germline CDR1 reads LNHDA; CDR2 reads SQIVND (reference sequence). The CDR3 protein is CASSIGQGSYEQYF. DNA for the CDR3: TGTGCCAGTAGTATTGGGCAGGGTTCCTACGAGCAGTACTTC.

The chain is built from TRBV24-1 and TRBJ1-5, with 7 bases lining up with TRBD1. V lost 4 bases to trimming and J lost 5 bases; unmatched junction nucleotides: 1. Germline CDR1 reads KGHDR; CDR2 reads SFDVKD. The CDR3 is made up of 13 amino acids. The CDR3: CATSDQGDQPQHF. CDR3 sequence (DNA): TGTGCCACCAGTGACCAGGGGGATCAGCCCCAGCATTTT.

This chain links TRBV12-3 or TRBV12-4 with TRBJ1-1; TRBD1 agrees at 8 bases. This CDR3 has 13 residues. V lost 6 bases, J lost 4 bases, and 4 bases stayed unmatched. The DNA of the CDR3 is TGTGCCAGCAGGTCGACAGGGGCCACTGAAGCTTTCTTT. Amino acid sequence: CASRSTGATEAFF.

J is TRBJ2-1 and V is TRBV11-2, with 7 bases identical to TRBD1. Looked up from germline, CDR1 is SGHAT and CDR2 is FQNNGV. Unmatched junction bases numbered 6, after V lost 1 base and J lost 9 bases. This CDR3 region has 14 residues. CDR3 sequence reads: CASSLGGTATEQFF. The CDR3 DNA sequence: TGTGCCAGCAGCTTAGGGGGGACAGCGACTGAGCAGTTCTTC.

V usage is TRBV30 and J usage is TRBJ1-5; the match to TRBD1 covers 10 bases. The junction had 0 bases not matched to a gene; V was cut back by 1 base and J by 6 bases. Germline V lookup: CDR1 GTSNPN, CDR2 SVGIG (reference sequence). This CDR3 is 13 amino acids long. CDR3 sequence (DNA): TGTGCCTGGAGTGGACAGGGGGCTCAGCCCCAGCATTTT. Its protein product is CAWSGQGAQPQHF.

The chain carries TRBV7-9 and TRBJ1-1, with 9 nucleotides matching TRBD1. The CDR3 is made up of 15 amino acids. CDR1 is SEHNR, CDR2 FQNEAQ, per germline (reference sequence). After removal of 5 bases from V and 2 bases from J, the junction contained 6 bases not matched to a gene. CDR3 in amino acids: CASSANRGLNTEAFF. The CDR3 DNA sequence: TGTGCCAGCAGCGCGAACAGGGGGCTTAACACTGAAGCTTTCTTT.

The chain joins TRBV6-2 or TRBV6-3 to TRBJ1-1; D is unclear. V was cut by 5 bases and J by 0 bases, with 13 bases left in between. The germline CDR1 and CDR2 sequences are MNHEY and SVGEGT. The CDR3 covers 15 residues. Here the CDR3 reads CASSRNGGMNTEAFF. The CDR3, as DNA: TGTGCCAGCAGTCGGAACGGCGGCATGAACACTGAAGCTTTCTTT.

The rearrangement uses TRBV9 and TRBJ2-1, with D possibly matching TRBD2 (5 bases). The CDR3 consists of 12 residues. Looked up from germline, CDR1 is SGDLS and CDR2 is YYNGEE. The V end was cut by 0 bases, the J end by 10 bases, with 8 bases between. CDR3 in amino acids: CASSVATGEQFF. CDR3 in DNA: TGTGCCAGCAGCGTAGCTACGGGGGAGCAGTTCTTC.

V and J are TRBV27 and TRBJ1-1; weak D call: TRBD1 (6 bases). Germline assignment: CDR1 MNHEY and CDR2 SMNVEV (reference sequence). The CDR3 covers 17 residues. Trimming stripped 6 bases from V and 0 bases from J, with 20 bases between. The CDR3 loop reads CASSATRLRTVNTEAFF. The CDR3 DNA sequence: TGTGCCAGCAGCGCTACCCGACTCCGGACAGTGAACACTGAAGCTTTCTTT.

Only one count was recorded for this clone. The V call is TRBV30, the J call TRBJ1-4; D unresolved. Germline assignment: CDR1 GTSNPN and CDR2 SVGIG (reference sequence). V was trimmed by 5 bases and J by 4 bases, leaving 14 bases between them. This CDR3 region has 14 residues. The CDR3 nucleotides read TGTGCCTGGGCCGAGTGGGAGTATAATGAAAAACTGTTTTTT. Translating it yields CAWAEWEYNEKLFF.

V gene TRBV5-1 combines with J gene TRBJ1-1, with a tentative D call TRBD1 (5 bases). Germline CDR1 reads SGHRS; CDR2 reads YFSETQ. Trimming left V 0 bases short and J 0 bases short, with 18 bases between. This CDR3 contains 18 residues. The CDR3 is CASSLVSGGVLMNTEAFF. CDR3 bases: TGCGCCAGCAGCTTGGTATCCGGGGGAGTACTAATGAACACTGAAGCTTTCTTT.

The genes are TRBV7-2 and TRBJ1-5, with no clear D. The V end was cut by 0 bases, the J end by 3 bases, with 6 bases between. CDR1 is SGHTA and CDR2 is FQGNSA in the germline V gene. There are 14 residues in the CDR3. This CDR3 reads CASSLARHNQPQHF. For the CDR3, the DNA is TGTGCCAGCAGCTTAGCCAGACACAATCAGCCCCAGCATTTT.

The rearrangement uses TRBV7-9 and TRBJ2-3; TRBD2 matches at 9 bases. Trimming took 6 bases from V and 11 from J; bases not matched to a gene: 12. The CDR3 has 14 amino acids. Germline values: CDR1 SEHNR, CDR2 FQNEAQ (reference sequence). The CDR3: CASRRLAASIEQYF. In DNA form, the CDR3 reads TGTGCCAGCAGACGACTAGCGGCCTCCATTGAGCAGTATTTT.

The gene calls are TRBV20-1 and TRBJ2-3; D is undetermined. CDR1 and CDR2 (germline): DFQATT, SNEGSKA (reference sequence). Trimming cost V 5 bases and J 4 bases, with 7 bases left between them. The CDR3 runs to 11 residues. CDR3 DNA sequence: TGCAGTGCTTTGAGATCAGATACGCAGTATTTT. It specifies CSALRSDTQYF.

This clone was observed once. The CDR3 bases are TGTGCCAGTAGTCACGGTGTGGGGGCAGAACCAGTGACCCAGTACTTC. Its translation: CASSHGVGAEPVTQYF. The genes are TRBV19 and TRBJ2-5; TRBD1 might be the D (6 bases). This CDR3 has 16 amino acids. Germline V CDR1 and CDR2: LNHDA, SQIVND (reference sequence). The ends were cut back, 5 bases at V and 7 bases at J, with 23 bases in the middle.

The chain has TRBV5-4 and TRBJ2-1, with a weak D call TRBD2 (6 bases). The ends were cut back, 4 bases at V and 0 bases at J, with 17 bases in the middle. The CDR3 totals 17 residues. Germline CDR1 SGHNT, CDR2 YYREEE (reference sequence). CDR3 sequence: CASSKDSGYLSYNEQFF. In DNA, the CDR3 is TGTGCCAGCAGCAAAGATAGCGGCTACCTCTCCTACAATGAGCAGTTCTTC. The whole variable domain, remainder taken from reference TRBV5-4 and TRBJ2-1, is ETGVTQSPTHLIKTRGQQVTLRCSSQSGHNTVSWYQQALGQGPQFIFQYYREEENGRGNFPPRFSGLQFPNYSSELNVNALELDDSALYLCASSKDSGYLSYNEQFFGPGTRLTVL.